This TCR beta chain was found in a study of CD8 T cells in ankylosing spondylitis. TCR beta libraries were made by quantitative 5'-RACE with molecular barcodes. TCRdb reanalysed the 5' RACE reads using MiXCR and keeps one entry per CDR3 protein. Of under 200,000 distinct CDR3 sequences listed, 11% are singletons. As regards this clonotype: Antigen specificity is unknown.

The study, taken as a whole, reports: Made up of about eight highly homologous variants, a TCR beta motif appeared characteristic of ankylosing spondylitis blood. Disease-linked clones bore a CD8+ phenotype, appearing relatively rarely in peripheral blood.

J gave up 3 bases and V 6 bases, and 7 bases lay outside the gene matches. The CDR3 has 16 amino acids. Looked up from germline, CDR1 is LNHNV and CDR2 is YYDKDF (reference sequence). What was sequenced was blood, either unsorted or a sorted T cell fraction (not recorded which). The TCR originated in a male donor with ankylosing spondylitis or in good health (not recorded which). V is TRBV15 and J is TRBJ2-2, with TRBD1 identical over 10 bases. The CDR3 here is CATREDRGRDTGELFF. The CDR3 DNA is TGTGCCACCAGAGAAGACAGGGGGCGAGACACCGGGGAGCTGTTTTTT.